These T cell receptor beta chains were read from a single sample in a study of response to subunit inactivated influenza vaccine. TCRdb re-derived calls from the RT-PCR reads in MiXCR, one entry per CDR3 protein. The repertoire includes 450,000 to 500,000 distinct CDR3 sequences, approximately 11% of them detected once, and about 12% sits in the top ten. The sequences come from PBMCs from blood, collected 40 to 50 days after vaccination. The receptors originated from a man aged 50-59 years who received an inactivated influenza vaccine. CDR3s include the opening cysteine and the closing phenylalanine or tryptophan. D genes are given only for firm matches. Part of the rows lack a size; the others show once, few, many or a class for expanded clones.

v_call: TRBV12-3/TRBV12-4
clone_size: many
d_call: TRBD1
j_call: TRBJ1-6
cdr3_aa: CASSLGQSSYNSPLHF
cdr3_nt: TGTGCCAGCAGTTTGGGACAGAGCTCCTATAATTCACCCCTCCACTTT

v_call: TRBV11-2
clone_size: many
d_call: TRBD1
j_call: TRBJ1-1
cdr3_aa: CASSPTGQGSTEAFF
cdr3_nt: TGTGCCAGCAGCCCAACGGGACAGGGGTCCACTGAAGCTTTCTTT

v_call: TRBV12-3/TRBV12-4
clone_size: many
d_call: TRBD1
j_call: TRBJ2-7
cdr3_aa: CASSKGTAFAYEQYF
cdr3_nt: TGTGCCAGCAGTAAAGGGACAGCCTTCGCCTACGAGCAGTACTTC

v_call: TRBV7-2
clone_size: NA
d_call: NA
j_call: TRBJ2-2
cdr3_aa: CASRMTGYTGELFF
cdr3_nt: TGTGCCAGCAGGATGACAGGATACACCGGGGAGCTGTTTTTT

v_call: TRBV27
clone_size: NA
d_call: NA
j_call: TRBJ2-2
cdr3_aa: CASSSPGTSNTGELFF
cdr3_nt: TGTGCCAGCAGTTCGCCCGGGACCTCGAACACCGGGGAGCTGTTTTTT

v_call: TRBV5-4
clone_size: few
d_call: NA
j_call: TRBJ2-3
cdr3_aa: CASSVGLDIGTDTQYF
cdr3_nt: TGTGCCAGCAGCGTGGGACTCGACATAGGTACAGATACGCAGTATTTT

v_call: TRBV12-3/TRBV12-4
clone_size: NA
d_call: NA
j_call: TRBJ2-7
cdr3_aa: CASSPRGFYEQYF
cdr3_nt: TGTGCCAGCAGTCCCCGGGGCTTCTACGAGCAGTACTTC

v_call: TRBV10-3
clone_size: few
d_call: TRBD2
j_call: TRBJ2-1
cdr3_aa: CAIRAALAGSPNEQFF
cdr3_nt: TGTGCCATCAGGGCAGCTCTAGCGGGATCCCCTAATGAGCAGTTCTTC

v_call: TRBV20-1
clone_size: many
d_call: TRBD2
j_call: TRBJ2-1
cdr3_aa: CSASGRLAGDFEQFF
cdr3_nt: TGCAGTGCTAGTGGTCGGCTAGCGGGAGATTTTGAGCAGTTCTTC

v_call: TRBV4-3
clone_size: many
d_call: NA
j_call: TRBJ2-2
cdr3_aa: CASSQAGTSSTGELFF
cdr3_nt: TGCGCCAGCAGCCAAGCGGGGACATCATCCACCGGGGAGCTGTTTTTT

v_call: TRBV9
clone_size: NA
d_call: TRBD2
j_call: TRBJ2-2
cdr3_aa: CASSVGLAGGAGELFF
cdr3_nt: TGTGCCAGCAGCGTAGGACTAGCGGGAGGAGCCGGGGAGCTGTTTTTT

v_call: TRBV11-2
clone_size: few
d_call: TRBD1
j_call: TRBJ1-2
cdr3_aa: CASSLGQGAGEGYTF
cdr3_nt: TGTGCCAGCAGCTTGGGACAGGGGGCCGGGGAAGGCTACACCTTC

v_call: TRBV29-1
clone_size: NA
d_call: NA
j_call: TRBJ2-4
cdr3_aa: CSVGQGSGGLYF
cdr3_nt: NA

v_call: TRBV4-3
clone_size: many
d_call: NA
j_call: TRBJ2-5
cdr3_aa: CASSLDTRQETQYF
cdr3_nt: TGCGCCAGCAGCCTCGACACGAGACAAGAGACCCAGTACTTC

v_call: TRBV28
clone_size: NA
d_call: TRBD1
j_call: TRBJ2-7
cdr3_aa: CASSQGQGVFEQYF
cdr3_nt: TGTGCCAGCAGCCAGGGACAGGGGGTGTTCGAGCAGTACTTC

v_call: TRBV2
clone_size: few
d_call: TRBD2
j_call: TRBJ2-7
cdr3_aa: CASCPGRDEQYF
cdr3_nt: TGTGCCAGTTGCCCTGGGAGGGACGAGCAGTACTTC

v_call: TRBV20-1
clone_size: many
d_call: TRBD1
j_call: TRBJ2-7
cdr3_aa: CSADRDRSYEQYF
cdr3_nt: TGCAGTGCTGATCGGGACAGGTCCTACGAGCAGTACTTC

v_call: TRBV6-1
clone_size: few
d_call: NA
j_call: TRBJ2-7
cdr3_aa: CASSPGFDRPSYEQYF
cdr3_nt: TGTGCCAGCAGTCCCGGCTTTGACAGACCCTCCTACGAGCAGTACTTC

v_call: TRBV29-1
clone_size: many
d_call: NA
j_call: TRBJ2-3
cdr3_aa: CSVVFGNPSTDTQYF
cdr3_nt: TGCAGCGTTGTTTTCGGGAACCCTAGCACAGATACGCAGTATTTT

v_call: TRBV7-2
clone_size: few
d_call: TRBD1
j_call: TRBJ1-2
cdr3_aa: CASSLIRTGDGYTF
cdr3_nt: TGTGCCAGCAGCTTAATCCGGACAGGGGATGGCTACACCTTC

v_call: TRBV11-2
clone_size: few
d_call: NA
j_call: TRBJ1-2
cdr3_aa: CASSSLQGRGYGYTF
cdr3_nt: TGTGCCAGCAGTTCCCTACAGGGTAGAGGGTATGGCTACACCTTC

v_call: TRBV2
clone_size: NA
d_call: NA
j_call: TRBJ1-2
cdr3_aa: CASSEPPGKGYTF
cdr3_nt: TGTGCCAGCAGTGAACCCCCCGGCAAGGGCTACACCTTC

v_call: TRBV3-1
clone_size: NA
d_call: TRBD1
j_call: TRBJ2-1
cdr3_aa: CASSQAGTGRGEQFF
cdr3_nt: TGTGCCAGCAGCCAAGCCGGGACAGGGAGAGGTGAGCAGTTCTTC

v_call: TRBV29-1
clone_size: many
d_call: TRBD1
j_call: TRBJ1-4
cdr3_aa: CSVGGQGASNEKLFF
cdr3_nt: TGCAGCGTTGGAGGACAGGGGGCGTCTAATGAAAAACTGTTTTTT

v_call: TRBV5-1
clone_size: many
d_call: NA
j_call: TRBJ1-6
cdr3_aa: CASTLRGEGLNSPLHF
cdr3_nt: TGCGCCAGCACCCTCCGCGGGGAGGGCCTTAATTCACCCCTCCACTTT

v_call: TRBV4-3
clone_size: NA
d_call: NA
j_call: TRBJ1-4
cdr3_aa: CASSQDTGEKLFF
cdr3_nt: TGCGCCAGCAGCCAAGATACGGGAGAAAAACTGTTTTTT

v_call: TRBV7-9
clone_size: few
d_call: TRBD1
j_call: TRBJ2-1
cdr3_aa: CASSRDSVYNEQFF
cdr3_nt: TGTGCCAGCAGCCGGGACAGTGTCTACAATGAGCAGTTCTTC

v_call: TRBV6-1
clone_size: few
d_call: NA
j_call: TRBJ1-4
cdr3_aa: CASSETGGHWEKLFF
cdr3_nt: TGTGCCAGCAGTGAAACCGGGGGGCATTGGGAAAAACTGTTTTTT

v_call: TRBV6-5
clone_size: few
d_call: NA
j_call: TRBJ1-6
cdr3_aa: CASSYYRDNSPLHF
cdr3_nt: TGTGCCAGCAGTTACTACAGGGATAATTCACCCCTCCACTTT

v_call: TRBV25-1
clone_size: NA
d_call: TRBD1
j_call: TRBJ2-7
cdr3_aa: CASSGGQDYEQYF
cdr3_nt: TGTGCCAGCAGTGGGGGACAGGACTACGAGCAGTACTTC

v_call: TRBV5-1
clone_size: few
d_call: NA
j_call: TRBJ1-5
cdr3_aa: CASSGGSGQPQHF
cdr3_nt: TGCGCCAGTTCGGGGGGCTCGGGTCAGCCCCAGCATTTT

v_call: TRBV28
clone_size: NA
d_call: NA
j_call: TRBJ2-5
cdr3_aa: CVSRPPGHPETQYF
cdr3_nt: TGTGTCAGCAGGCCCCCGGGACATCCCGAGACCCAGTACTTC

v_call: TRBV5-6
clone_size: few
d_call: NA
j_call: TRBJ2-5
cdr3_aa: CASSLAGTEPQYF
cdr3_nt: TGTGCCAGCAGCTTGGCCGGGACGGAGCCCCAGTACTTC

v_call: TRBV2
clone_size: NA
d_call: NA
j_call: TRBJ1-6
cdr3_aa: CASIRDSRSPLHF
cdr3_nt: TGTGCCAGCATCCGGGACTCTCGTTCACCCCTCCACTTT

v_call: TRBV11-2
clone_size: NA
d_call: TRBD2
j_call: TRBJ2-7
cdr3_aa: CASSLGGQIAGGRSYEQYF
cdr3_nt: TGTGCCAGCAGCTTAGGGGGGCAGATAGCGGGAGGAAGGTCCTACGAGCAGTACTTC

v_call: TRBV12-3/TRBV12-4
clone_size: few
d_call: NA
j_call: TRBJ2-5
cdr3_aa: CASSYLDGGANQETQYF
cdr3_nt: TGTGCCAGCAGTTATCTCGATGGGGGGGCCAACCAAGAGACCCAGTACTTC

v_call: TRBV10-3
clone_size: few
d_call: TRBD1
j_call: TRBJ2-1
cdr3_aa: CAISDDRGTYNEQFF
cdr3_nt: TGTGCCATCAGCGACGACAGGGGAACATACAATGAGCAGTTCTTC

v_call: TRBV7-9
clone_size: many
d_call: NA
j_call: TRBJ2-5
cdr3_aa: CASSKGEGQETQYF
cdr3_nt: TGTGCCAGCAGCAAAGGGGAAGGCCAAGAGACCCAGTACTTC

v_call: TRBV27
clone_size: many
d_call: TRBD2
j_call: TRBJ2-7
cdr3_aa: CASSFSAGGAYEQYF
cdr3_nt: TGTGCCAGCAGTTTTTCTGCGGGAGGCGCCTACGAGCAGTACTTC

v_call: TRBV12-3/TRBV12-4
clone_size: many
d_call: NA
j_call: TRBJ1-1
cdr3_aa: CASSHSWRQAFF
cdr3_nt: TGTGCCAGCAGTCACAGCTGGAGACAGGCTTTCTTT

v_call: TRBV29-1
clone_size: NA
d_call: TRBD1
j_call: TRBJ2-7
cdr3_aa: CSVDRGREQYF
cdr3_nt: TGCAGCGTTGACAGGGGGCGCGAGCAGTACTTC

v_call: TRBV20-1
clone_size: many
d_call: NA
j_call: TRBJ1-5
cdr3_aa: CSARGSGGRQPQHF
cdr3_nt: TGCAGTGCTAGAGGGTCCGGGGGTCGTCAGCCCCAGCATTTT

v_call: TRBV27
clone_size: NA
d_call: NA
j_call: TRBJ2-2
cdr3_aa: CASMWLATHTGELIF
cdr3_nt: TGTGCCAGCATGTGGCTGGCGACGCACACCGGGGAGCTGATTTTT

v_call: TRBV7-2
clone_size: few
d_call: NA
j_call: TRBJ2-5
cdr3_aa: CASSPDRIQETQYF
cdr3_nt: TGTGCCAGCAGCCCTGACAGGATCCAAGAGACCCAGTACTTC

v_call: TRBV6-2/TRBV6-3
clone_size: NA
d_call: TRBD1
j_call: TRBJ2-1
cdr3_aa: CASSIQGYEQFF
cdr3_nt: TGTGCCAGCAGTATACAGGGGTATGAGCAGTTCTTC

v_call: TRBV7-2
clone_size: few
d_call: NA
j_call: TRBJ2-6
cdr3_aa: CASSSYRAGANVLTF
cdr3_nt: TGTGCCAGCAGCTCGTACAGGGCTGGGGCCAACGTCCTGACTTTC

v_call: TRBV5-6
clone_size: many
d_call: NA
j_call: TRBJ2-7
cdr3_aa: CASSLMGEQYF
cdr3_nt: TGTGCCAGCAGCTTGATGGGGGAGCAGTACTTC

v_call: TRBV4-2
clone_size: few
d_call: NA
j_call: TRBJ2-6
cdr3_aa: CASSQVIFSGANVLTF
cdr3_nt: TGTGCCAGCAGCCAAGTGATTTTCTCTGGGGCCAACGTCCTGACTTTC

v_call: TRBV7-6
clone_size: many
d_call: NA
j_call: TRBJ2-1
cdr3_aa: CASSSEGIYNEQFF
cdr3_nt: TGTGCCAGCAGCTCAGAGGGGATATACAATGAGCAGTTCTTC

v_call: TRBV6-1
clone_size: NA
d_call: NA
j_call: TRBJ1-1
cdr3_aa: CASSEAGPNTEAFF
cdr3_nt: TGTGCCAGCAGTGAAGCCGGGCCGAACACTGAAGCTTTCTTT

v_call: TRBV12-3/TRBV12-4
clone_size: once
d_call: TRBD1
j_call: TRBJ2-3
cdr3_aa: CASSSHLLYRGADTQYF
cdr3_nt: TGTGCCAGCAGTTCACACCTACTTTACAGGGGGGCAGATACGCAGTATTTT

v_call: TRBV20-1
clone_size: NA
d_call: NA
j_call: TRBJ1-1
cdr3_aa: CSALEYLTEAFF
cdr3_nt: TGCAGTGCCTTGGAGTATCTCACTGAAGCTTTCTTT

v_call: TRBV28
clone_size: NA
d_call: NA
j_call: TRBJ2-7
cdr3_aa: CASKGLTTVLREQYF
cdr3_nt: TGTGCCAGCAAGGGCCTGACCACGGTTCTAAGGGAGCAGTACTTC

v_call: TRBV10-3
clone_size: many
d_call: TRBD1
j_call: TRBJ1-1
cdr3_aa: CAISQGADTEAFF
cdr3_nt: TGTGCCATCAGTCAGGGGGCGGACACTGAAGCTTTCTTT

v_call: TRBV20-1
clone_size: few
d_call: NA
j_call: TRBJ2-5
cdr3_aa: CSARGIAEWGQETQYF
cdr3_nt: TGCAGTGCTAGAGGTATAGCGGAGTGGGGCCAAGAGACCCAGTACTTC

v_call: TRBV20-1
clone_size: few
d_call: NA
j_call: TRBJ1-1
cdr3_aa: CSARDLESGSTEAFF
cdr3_nt: TGCAGTGCTAGAGATTTAGAGTCAGGGTCCACTGAAGCTTTCTTT

v_call: TRBV28
clone_size: many
d_call: TRBD2
j_call: TRBJ2-3
cdr3_aa: CASSESGRTDTQYF
cdr3_nt: TGTGCCAGCAGTGAAAGCGGGAGAACAGATACGCAGTATTTT

v_call: TRBV11-2
clone_size: few
d_call: TRBD1
j_call: TRBJ2-1
cdr3_aa: CASSLSPRTGIFF
cdr3_nt: TGTGCCAGCAGCTTAAGCCCCCGGACAGGGATTTTCTTC